This is a list of T cell receptor beta chains from one sample in a study of T cell repertoires in cytomegalovirus infection. The antigens for these receptors are not known. TCRdb redid the calling of the reads with MiXCR, one entry per CDR3 protein. The table includes approximately 280,000 distinct CDR3 sequences, 22% detected once. The specimen comprised cultured PBMCs, sampled from culture after CMV antigen stimulation. The receptors were gathered from a human donor in good health (CMV status not recorded). Some clones in this sample may be carry-over from other donors' samples. Each CDR3 is given with its conserved first and last residue. D genes are given only for firm matches. Clone size is shown for a subset of rows, as once, few, many or a class of expanded clone.

>.|TRBV29-1|TRBJ2-6|.
CSVVRGTGANVLTF
TGCAGCGTTGTGAGGGGGACCGGGGCCAACGTCCTGACTTTC
>TRBD2|TRBV28|TRBJ2-2|few
CASSSGLAGGSYTGELFF
TGTGCCAGCAGCTCCGGACTAGCGGGAGGGTCGTACACCGGGGAGCTGTTTTTT
>.|TRBV12-3/TRBV12-4|TRBJ2-1|.
CASSPRSLNNEQFF
TGTGCCAGCAGTCCAAGATCACTGAACAATGAGCAGTTCTTC
>TRBD2|TRBV2|TRBJ2-1|.
CASSADGGASYNEQFF
TGTGCCAGCAGTGCGGACGGGGGGGCCTCCTACAATGAGCAGTTCTTC
>TRBD1|TRBV7-2|TRBJ1-2|many
CASSSGQGGGYTF
TGTGCCAGCAGCTCGGGCCAGGGGGGCGGCTACACCTTC
>.|TRBV7-2|TRBJ2-2|many
CASSLVLGRANTGELFF
TGTGCCAGCAGCTTAGTTCTCGGGCGGGCGAACACCGGGGAGCTGTTTTTT
>.|TRBV11-2|TRBJ2-1|few
CASSSYTSRSYNEQFF
TGTGCCAGCAGCTCCTATACCTCAAGGTCCTACAATGAGCAGTTCTTC
>TRBD1|TRBV4-3|TRBJ1-2|few
CASSQSEFKWDRNFYGYTF
TGCGCCAGCAGCCAATCTGAGTTCAAATGGGACAGGAATTTTTATGGCTACACCTTC
>TRBD1|TRBV7-8|TRBJ1-2|many
CASSPGQTTPGAYTF
TGTGCCAGCAGCCCGGGACAGACGACGCCGGGGGCCTACACCTTC
>TRBD2|TRBV24-1|TRBJ2-3|few
CATSDRLARDTQYF
TGTGCCACCAGTGATAGACTAGCTCGTGATACGCAGTATTTT
>.|TRBV20-1|TRBJ1-3|few
CSARDFRRMSGNTIYF
TGCAGTGCTAGAGATTTTCGGAGAATGTCTGGAAACACCATATATTTT
>TRBD2|TRBV30|TRBJ2-1|.
CAWSVRGGDEQFF
TGTGCCTGGAGTGTGCGGGGGGGGGATGAGCAGTTCTTC
>.|TRBV19|TRBJ1-1|many
CASSPRTSLTPDAFF
TGTGCCAGTAGTCCGCGGACCTCTTTGACCCCTGACGCTTTCTTT
>.|TRBV7-6|TRBJ2-1|many
CASSPNGLYNEQFF
TGTGCCAGCAGCCCTAATGGACTATACAATGAGCAGTTCTTC
>.|TRBV20-1|TRBJ1-2|.
CSPKRGNYGYTF
TGCAGTCCAAAACGGGGGAACTATGGCTACACCTTC
>TRBD1|TRBV5-4|TRBJ2-3|few
CASSLVLGTGSTDTQYF
TGTGCCAGCAGCTTGGTGTTAGGGACAGGAAGCACAGATACGCAGTATTTT
>.|TRBV7-2|TRBJ2-4|many
CASSVGVAKNIQYF
TGTGCCAGCAGTGTCGGAGTGGCCAAAAACATTCAGTACTTC
>.|TRBV10-3|TRBJ2-3|.
CAISPDGNTQYF
TGTGCCATCAGCCCAGATGGAAATACGCAGTATTTT
>.|TRBV7-2|TRBJ2-1|.
CASSSSREFYNEQFF
TGTGCCAGCAGCTCATCCCGGGAGTTTTACAATGAGCAGTTCTTC
>.|TRBV7-3|TRBJ2-1|.
CASSSLAGTVYNEQFF
TGTGCCAGCAGCTCCCTTGCTGGGACGGTCTACAATGAGCAGTTCTTC
>TRBD1|TRBV4-1|TRBJ1-2|.
CASSPIGSGQPGRDGYTF
TGCGCCAGCAGCCCGATTGGGTCGGGACAGCCCGGCAGGGATGGCTACACCTTC
>.|TRBV7-9|TRBJ2-1|.
CASSWGTLRRNEQFF
TGTGCCAGCAGCTGGGGGACTCTCCGGCGCAATGAGCAGTTCTTC
>TRBD1|TRBV7-2|TRBJ2-7|few
CASSWGQRSDEQYF
TGTGCCAGCAGCTGGGGACAGAGATCAGACGAGCAGTACTTC
>TRBD1|TRBV7-8|TRBJ1-3|many
CASSLAGGGGNTIYF
TGTGCCAGCAGCTTAGCAGGGGGCGGTGGAAACACCATATATTTT
>TRBD2|TRBV7-2|TRBJ2-3|many
CASSYGTSGSTDTQYF
TGTGCCAGCAGCTACGGGACTAGCGGGAGTACAGATACGCAGTATTTT